This T cell receptor beta chain originates from a study of cytomegalovirus exposure and HLA in healthy donors. Across the study: Among 150 million to 200 million T cells, an earlier analysis found 117 million unique TCR beta sequences. Notes on the study in general: Sequencing likely generated an artifact that appeared as a cluster of highly shared sequence variants. The CMV antigen specificity of a few CMV-associated chains was confirmed through in vitro analysis. As was reported, the HLA-A and HLA-B alleles of most subjects were accurately predicted from TCR beta sequences.

Concerning this clone: Its antigen remains unidentified.

CDR3 length: 14 amino acids. The V gene's germline CDR1 is SGHNT and CDR2 YENEEA. V trimming: 2 bases; J trimming: 4 bases; junction bases outside the gene matches: 3. The PCR contained 60 Vbeta and 13 Jbeta primers. Profiling relied on immunoSEQ multiplex PCR, and the TCRdb table lists in-frame clones only, not all of them. The data contain 70,000 to 95,000 clones, roughly 75% of them singletons. The receptor was derived from a male donor in good health and CMV-seronegative. The chain carries TRBV11-3 and TRBJ2-3; 7 bases align to TRBD1. Sequencing was performed on PBMCs. This CDR3 reads CASSLHRGSDTQYF. The CDR3 nucleotides are TGTGCCAGCAGCTTACACAGGGGCTCAGATACGCAGTATTTT.